This TCR beta chain is drawn from a study of blood T cell repertoires in COVID-19. The repertoire was sequenced with immunoSEQ multiplex PCR; TCRdb's copy has only in-frame clones and lacks some. This table holds a few hundred thousand clones, around 82% found once. The germline V gene encodes CDR1 GTSNPN and CDR2 SVGIG (reference sequence). The ends lost 5 bases at V and 7 bases at J; junction bases unmatched: 7. CDR3 length: 13 residues. This clone was found once. This receptor was taken from a human donor with COVID-19, enrolled during active disease. The donor label of this sample is uncertain. The sample consisted of peripheral blood. The rearrangement links TRBV30 to TRBJ1-4, with 7 bases that match TRBD1. CDR3 coding DNA: TGTGCCTGGGGGGAGGGGGCTGGTGAAAAACTGTTTTTT. Translated: CAWGEGAGEKLFF.